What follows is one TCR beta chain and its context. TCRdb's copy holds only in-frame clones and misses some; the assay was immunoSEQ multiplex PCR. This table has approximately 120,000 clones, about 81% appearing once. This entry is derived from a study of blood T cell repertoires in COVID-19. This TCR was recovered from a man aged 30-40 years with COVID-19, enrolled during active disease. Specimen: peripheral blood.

The CDR3 spells CAISDQRGGNSPLHF. The CDR3, as DNA: TGTGCCATCAGTGATCAGAGGGGAGGGAATTCACCCCTCCACTTT. This sequence joins TRBV10-3 and TRBJ1-6; possible D gene TRBD1, 5 bases. V shed 3 bases and J shed 7 bases, with 13 bases lying between them. Germline assignment: CDR1 ENHRY and CDR2 SYGVKD. This CDR3 region has 15 residues.